The clone carrying this T cell receptor beta chain was detected only a few times. Its target is not known. Mismatch with germline at one junction end may stem from a read error. This sample stems from a study of vaccination and CD4 T cells after COVID-19. The overall study: Post-COVID draws followed diagnosis by a median around 100 days (range 35 to 161).

Sequence data for DNA of cultured CD4+ T cells were generated by the Oncomine TCR Beta short-read assay. TCRdb analysed the PCR reads with MiXCR anew, one entry per CDR3 protein. Altogether about 4,300 distinct CDR3 sequences are present, around 45% being singletons, with the ten largest covering 43%. Germline V gene data show CDR1 as DFQATT and CDR2 as SNEGSKA (reference sequence). This CDR3 spans 15 amino acids. Treatment defined: roughly 10-day PBMC culture with coronavirus spike peptide pools or control peptides (ViraFEST assay). The rearrangement uses TRBV20-1 and TRBJ2-5; no clear D. The sequenced material came from CD4+ T cells from blood, cultured in vitro. The TCR originated in a human donor who had recovered from COVID-19. CDR3 residues: CSARDPPRPQGTQYF. The CDR3 DNA follows: TGCAGTGCTAGAGATCCCCCACGACCCCAAGGGACCCAGTACTTC.